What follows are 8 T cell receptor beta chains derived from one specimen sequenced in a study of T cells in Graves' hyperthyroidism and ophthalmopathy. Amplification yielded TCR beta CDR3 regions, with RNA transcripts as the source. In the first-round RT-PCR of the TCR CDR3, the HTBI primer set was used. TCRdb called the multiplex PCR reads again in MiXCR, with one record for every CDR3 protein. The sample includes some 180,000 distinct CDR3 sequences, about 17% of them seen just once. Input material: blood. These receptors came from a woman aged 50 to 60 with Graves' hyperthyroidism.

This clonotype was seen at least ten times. The CDR3 spells CASSSGTEVYNEQFF. CDR3 DNA: TGCGCCAGCAGCTCAGGGACCGAAGTCTACAATGAGCAGTTCTTC. The rearrangement uses TRBV5-1 and TRBJ2-1; the D call may be TRBD1 or TRBD2 (5 bases each). V lost 3 bases to trimming and J lost 3 bases, with 13 bases between them. The CDR3 has 15 amino acids. Germline V gene lookup returns CDR1 SGHRS and CDR2 YFSETQ.

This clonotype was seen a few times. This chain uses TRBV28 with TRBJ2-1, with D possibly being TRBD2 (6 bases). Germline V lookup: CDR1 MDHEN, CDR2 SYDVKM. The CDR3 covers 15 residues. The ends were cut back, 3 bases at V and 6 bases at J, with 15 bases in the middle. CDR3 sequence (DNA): TGTGCCAGCAGTTTCTCCCGGGAGTCTTCCAATGAGCAGTTCTTC. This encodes CASSFSRESSNEQFF.

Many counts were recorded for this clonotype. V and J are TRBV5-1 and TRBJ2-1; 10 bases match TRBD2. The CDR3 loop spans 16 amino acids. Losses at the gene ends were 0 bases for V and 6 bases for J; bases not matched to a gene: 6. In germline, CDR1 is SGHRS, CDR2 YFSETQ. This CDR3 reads CASSLGLAGVVNEQFF. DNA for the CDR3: TGCGCCAGCAGCTTGGGCCTAGCGGGAGTCGTCAATGAGCAGTTCTTC.

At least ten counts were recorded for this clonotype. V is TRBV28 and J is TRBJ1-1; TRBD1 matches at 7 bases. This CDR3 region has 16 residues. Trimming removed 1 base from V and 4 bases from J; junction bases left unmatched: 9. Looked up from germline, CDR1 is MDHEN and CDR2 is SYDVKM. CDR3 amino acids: CASSLLKGALGTEAFF. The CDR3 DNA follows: TGTGCCAGCAGTTTATTAAAGGGGGCGCTGGGCACTGAAGCTTTCTTT.

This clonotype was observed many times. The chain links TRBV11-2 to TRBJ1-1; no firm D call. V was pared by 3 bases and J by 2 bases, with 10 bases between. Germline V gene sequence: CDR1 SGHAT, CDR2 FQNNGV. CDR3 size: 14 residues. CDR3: CASSFSRQNTEAFF. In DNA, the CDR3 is TGTGCCAGCAGCTTCTCCCGACAAAACACTGAAGCTTTCTTT.

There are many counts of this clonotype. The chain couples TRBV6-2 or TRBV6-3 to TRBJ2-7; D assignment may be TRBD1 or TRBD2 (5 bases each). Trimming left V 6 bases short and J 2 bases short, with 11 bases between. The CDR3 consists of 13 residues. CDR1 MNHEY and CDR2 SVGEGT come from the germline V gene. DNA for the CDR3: TGTGCCAGCAGAACGGGACCAACCTACGAGCAGTACTTC. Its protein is CASRTGPTYEQYF.

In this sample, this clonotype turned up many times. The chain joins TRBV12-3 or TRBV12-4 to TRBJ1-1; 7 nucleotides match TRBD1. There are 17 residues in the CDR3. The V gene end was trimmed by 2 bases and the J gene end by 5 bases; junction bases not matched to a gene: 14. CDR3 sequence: CASSLSTGALGRTEAFF. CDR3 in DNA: TGTGCCAGCAGTTTAAGTACAGGGGCTCTGGGTAGAACTGAAGCTTTCTTT.

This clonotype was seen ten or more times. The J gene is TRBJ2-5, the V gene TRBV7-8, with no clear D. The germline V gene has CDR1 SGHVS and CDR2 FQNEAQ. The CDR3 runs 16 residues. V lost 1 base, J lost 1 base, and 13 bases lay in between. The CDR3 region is CASSLGTAIPQETQYF. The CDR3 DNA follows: TGTGCCAGCAGCTTAGGGACCGCCATACCCCAAGAGACCCAGTACTTC.